Listed here is a single TCR beta chain. In the authors' workflow: Amplifying reference gene primers gave estimates of nucleated cell counts. The assay was immunoSEQ multiplex PCR, and TCRdb's table has in-frame clones only and misses some. D and trimming were read from the DNA, whereas the V and J calls and clone size are those reported in that table. This table holds around 180,000 clones, about 87% found once. This record comes from a study of blood T cell repertoires in COVID-19. At the level of the study: Sample material is recorded as cDNA or gDNA derived from T cells, B-cell-depleted T cells, or PBMCs.

This clonotype originated in a man in his 60s with acute or convalescent COVID-19. The sequencing input was peripheral blood.

As DNA, the CDR3 is TGTGCCAGCAGTTCCCCCCGACTAGCGGGAGTGGGGGAGCAGTACTTC. It yields the protein CASSSPRLAGVGEQYF. The chain couples TRBV27 to TRBJ2-7, with 12 bases matching TRBD2. CDR3 length: 16 amino acids. V trimming: 4 bases; J trimming: 7 bases; junction bases outside the gene matches: 11. CDR1 and CDR2 from the germline V gene are MNHEY and SMNVEV (reference sequence).